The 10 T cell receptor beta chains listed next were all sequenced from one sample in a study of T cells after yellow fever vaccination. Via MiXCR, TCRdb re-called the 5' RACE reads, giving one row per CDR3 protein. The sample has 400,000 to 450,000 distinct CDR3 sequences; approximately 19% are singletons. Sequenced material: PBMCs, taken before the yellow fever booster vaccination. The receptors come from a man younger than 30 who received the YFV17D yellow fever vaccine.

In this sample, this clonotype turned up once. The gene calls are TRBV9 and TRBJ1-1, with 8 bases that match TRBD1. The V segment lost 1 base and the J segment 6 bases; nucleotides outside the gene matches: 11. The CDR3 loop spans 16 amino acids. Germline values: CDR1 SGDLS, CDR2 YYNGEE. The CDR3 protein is CASSVSDRVIGAEAFF. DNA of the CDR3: TGTGCCAGCAGCGTATCGGACAGGGTAATTGGCGCTGAAGCTTTCTTT.

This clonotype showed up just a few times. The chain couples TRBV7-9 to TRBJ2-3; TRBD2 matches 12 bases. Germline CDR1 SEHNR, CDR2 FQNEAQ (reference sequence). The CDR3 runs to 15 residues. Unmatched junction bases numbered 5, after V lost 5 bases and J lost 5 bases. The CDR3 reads CASSPTGLAGDTQYF. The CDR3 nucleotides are TGTGCCAGCAGCCCAACGGGACTAGCGGGAGATACGCAGTATTTT.

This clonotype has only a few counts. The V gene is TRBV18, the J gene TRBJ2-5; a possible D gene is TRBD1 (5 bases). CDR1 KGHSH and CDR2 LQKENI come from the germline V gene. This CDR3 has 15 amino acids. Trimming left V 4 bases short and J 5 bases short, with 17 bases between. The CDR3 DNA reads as TGTGCCAGCTCACAAAACCGACAGACTTGGGAGACCCAGTACTTC. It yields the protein CASSQNRQTWETQYF.

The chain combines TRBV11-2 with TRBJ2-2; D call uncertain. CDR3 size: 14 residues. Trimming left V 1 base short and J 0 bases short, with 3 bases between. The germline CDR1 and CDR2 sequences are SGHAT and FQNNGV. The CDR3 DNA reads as TGTGCCAGCAGCTTAGCCACGAACACCGGGGAGCTGTTTTTT. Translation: CASSLATNTGELFF. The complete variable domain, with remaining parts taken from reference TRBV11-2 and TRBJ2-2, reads EAGVAQSPRYKIIEKRQSVAFWCNPISGHATLYWYQQILGQGPKLLIQFQNNGVVDDSQLPKDRFSAERLKGVDSTLKIQPAKLEDSAVYLCASSLATNTGELFFGEGSRLTVL.

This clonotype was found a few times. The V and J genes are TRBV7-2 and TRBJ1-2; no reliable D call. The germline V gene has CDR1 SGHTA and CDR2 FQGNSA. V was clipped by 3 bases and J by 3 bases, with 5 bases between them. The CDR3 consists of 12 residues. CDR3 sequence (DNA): TGTGCCAGCAGCTTTAGGGACTATGGCTACACCTTC. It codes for CASSFRDYGYTF.

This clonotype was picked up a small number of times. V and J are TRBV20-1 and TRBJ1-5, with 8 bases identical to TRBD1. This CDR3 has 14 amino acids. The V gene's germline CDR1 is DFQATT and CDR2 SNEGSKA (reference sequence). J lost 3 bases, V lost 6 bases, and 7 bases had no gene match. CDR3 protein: CSATGGRPNQPQHF. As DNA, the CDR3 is TGCAGTGCCACAGGGGGAAGGCCCAATCAGCCCCAGCATTTT.

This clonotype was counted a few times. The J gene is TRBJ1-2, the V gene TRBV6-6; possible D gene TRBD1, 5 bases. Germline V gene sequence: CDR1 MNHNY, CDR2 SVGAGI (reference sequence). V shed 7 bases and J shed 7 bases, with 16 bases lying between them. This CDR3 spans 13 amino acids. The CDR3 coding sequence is TGTGCCAGCACCGAGACAGACACTCTTGGCTACACCTTC. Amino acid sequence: CASTETDTLGYTF.

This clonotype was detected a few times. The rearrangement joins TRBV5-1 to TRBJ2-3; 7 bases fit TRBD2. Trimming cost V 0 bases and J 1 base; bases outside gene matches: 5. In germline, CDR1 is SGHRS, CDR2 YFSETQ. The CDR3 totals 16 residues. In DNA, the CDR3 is TGCGCCAGCAGCTTGGACTTTGGGGGGGGCACAGATACGCAGTATTTT. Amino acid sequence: CASSLDFGGGTDTQYF.

CDR3 loop: CASSSGRGTNEKLFF. CDR3 DNA sequence: TGCGCCAGCAGCTCCGGACGGGGCACTAATGAAAAACTGTTTTTT. The V call is TRBV5-1, the J call TRBJ1-4; the D gene is possibly TRBD1 (5 bases). The CDR3 totals 15 residues. Per germline, CDR1 SGHRS and CDR2 YFSETQ. V was trimmed by 3 bases and J by 2 bases, leaving 11 bases between them.

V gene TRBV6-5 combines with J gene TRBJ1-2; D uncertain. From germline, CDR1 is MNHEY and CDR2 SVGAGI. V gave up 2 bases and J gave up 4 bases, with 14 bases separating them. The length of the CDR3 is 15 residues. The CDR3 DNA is TGTGCCAGCAGTTACGGTCCTGATGCCGCCTATGGCTACACCTTC. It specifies CASSYGPDAAYGYTF.